The rows below give T cell receptor beta chains drawn from one sample of a study of T cell responses to AZD1222 COVID-19 vaccine. Here immunoSEQ multiplex PCR was the method, and the copy in TCRdb shows in-frame clones only, minus some. The sample lists approximately 150,000 clones; roughly nine tenths were seen once. The sequencing here drew on peripheral blood, taken 28 days after the second AZD1222 dose. The receptors shown here come from an adult who received the AZD1222 COVID-19 vaccine. CDR3s include the opening cysteine and the closing phenylalanine or tryptophan. Fields, in order: CDR3 length, J gene, V gene, CDR3 protein.

>15|TRBJ2-1|TRBV29-1
CSATTSGRARDEQFF
>15|TRBJ2-2|TRBV7-8
CASSWDGTNTGELFF
>17|TRBJ2-1|TRBV5-4
CASSPGGLAGEFYEQFF
>18|TRBJ1-1|TRBV12-5
CASGSYQSRNPRNTEAFF
>14|TRBJ2-7|TRBV6-5
CASSRTGQGYEQYF
>16|TRBJ1-1|TRBV29-1
CSGSPGTGAGIPGAFF
>16|TRBJ2-1|TRBV19
CASSTRGGRGKNEQFF
>16|TRBJ2-1|TRBV11-3
CASSLDGGSSYNEQFF
>14|TRBJ1-4|TRBV10-3
CAISPDRVGEKLFF
>16|TRBJ1-4|TRBV27
CASSPYLGRTNEKLFF
>14|TRBJ1-3|TRBV5-6
CASSLGEYGNTIYF
>14|TRBJ2-1|TRBV6-6
CASLGDSLYNEQFF
>12|TRBJ1-1|TRBV6-5
CASSGVGSRAFF
>14|TRBJ1-5|TRBV7-9
CASSLGGGNQPQHF
>15|TRBJ1-2|TRBV10-2
CASRGRDITNYGYTF
>16|TRBJ2-3|TRBV5-4
CASKPGGTGGTDTQYF
>16|TRBJ1-6|TRBV5-5
CASALGRGVYNSPLHF
>13|TRBJ1-1|TRBV2
CASSEGEGAEAFF
>17|TRBJ1-6|TRBV25-1
CASSPWDLPEGNSPLHF
>15|TRBJ2-3|TRBV6-5
CASWRGRIGTDTQYF
>15|TRBJ2-6|TRBV10-3
CAISEESAGANVLTF
>15|TRBJ1-3|TRBV27
CASSFSGGGGNTIYF
>15|TRBJ2-1|TRBV19
CASMGLQRTNNEQFF
>14|TRBJ2-7|TRBV2
CASSLDFNSYEQYF
>11|TRBJ1-1|TRBV4-2
CASSQGLGAFF
>18|TRBJ2-1|TRBV27
CASSPFHSRRDSYNEQFF
>16|TRBJ2-5|TRBV11-2
CASSTHRDRVRETQYF
>16|TRBJ2-7|TRBV7-9
CASSPRGTRSSYEQYF
>12|TRBJ2-1|TRBV28
CASSLNYNEQFF
>18|TRBJ2-7|TRBV25-1
CASSEYFLGGPSDYEQYF
>12|TRBJ1-5|TRBV19
CASSPGGWSQHF
>13|TRBJ1-6|TRBV4-3
CASSQDTGTPLHF
>13|TRBJ1-4|TRBV4-1
CASSNRVEEKLFF
>13|TRBJ2-3|TRBV4-3
CASSQGDPDTQYF
>15|TRBJ2-1|TRBV9
CASSATSGRTNEQFF
>14|TRBJ2-1|TRBV6-2/TRBV6-3
CASSYARDYNEQFF
>15|TRBJ1-1|TRBV11-3
CASRQGGWGETEAFF
>17|TRBJ1-3|TRBV11-2
CASSCVPRAPHGDTIYF
>15|TRBJ1-5|TRBV28
CASSLRTGILQPQHF
>17|TRBJ2-5|TRBV28
CASSLAASGEYQETQYF
>14|TRBJ1-2|TRBV3-1/TRBV3-2
CASSQFGGNYGYTF
>14|TRBJ2-7|TRBV18
CASSPTSSSYEQYF
>19|TRBJ1-5|TRBV15
CATSLNPGPRNGSNQPQHF
>15|TRBJ2-7|TRBV10-1
CASSEELAGKDEQYF
>14|TRBJ1-2|TRBV7-9
CASSFRTGGNGYTF